The 4 T cell receptor beta chains given below trace back to one sample, sequenced in a study of tumor-infiltrating lymphocytes in primary liver carcinoma. RNA and DNA were co-extracted from around 18-30 mg of unsorted bulk tissue. Making TCR beta cDNA involved around 540 ng total RNA and a constant-region primer. Three-round nested multiplex PCR performed with slightly modified ARM-PCR produced the TCR beta libraries. The study ran its first two PCR rounds for approximately 10 cycles each, using TRBV1-TRBV30 forward primers and a C-beta reverse primer. TCRdb passed the multiplex PCR reads through MiXCR, listing each CDR3 protein once. Altogether roughly 80,000 distinct CDR3 sequences are present, around 70% being singletons, with the ten largest covering 15% to 20%. The sequenced sample was liver tumor tissue from sampling region 1. The subset was: tumor region T1, superior pole. Every receptor here comes from a man in his forties or fifties with primary liver carcinoma and hepatitis B virus infection.

CDR3 residues: CASSLEPGRQAGQPQHF. DNA of the CDR3: TGTGCCAGCAGCTTAGAACCAGGGAGGCAAGCAGGTCAGCCCCAGCATTTT. The V gene is TRBV7-9, the J gene TRBJ1-5, with D possibly matching TRBD1 (5 bases). Germline assignment: CDR1 SEHNR and CDR2 FQNEAQ (reference sequence). This CDR3 is 17 amino acids long. V lost 1 base and J 6 bases, leaving 19 bases between the germline ends.

CDR3 in DNA: TGTGCCAGCAGCCCGACTAGCGAAATCTTCTACAATGAGCAGTTCTTC. Its protein product is CASSPTSEIFYNEQFF. The rearrangement uses TRBV4-2 and TRBJ2-1, with 8 positions matching TRBD2. Trimming at V came to 4 bases and at J to 3 bases, leaving 8 bases not matched to a gene. The CDR3 is made up of 16 amino acids. Germline V gene lookup returns CDR1 LGHNA and CDR2 YNFKEQ.

In regard to this clonotype: At one boundary the junction diverges from the germline segment, which might be a read error. The chain combines TRBV11-2 with TRBJ2-7; D may be TRBD1 (6 bases). The CDR3 runs to 15 residues. CDR1 and CDR2 (germline): SGHAT, FQNNGV. The CDR3 loop is CVSSIVTGHTYEQYF. CDR3 DNA: TGTGTCAGCAGCATAGTGACAGGACACACCTATGAGCAGTACTTC.

V and J are TRBV12-3 or TRBV12-4 and TRBJ1-4; no firm D call. V lost 7 bases to trimming and J lost 8 bases, with 11 bases between them. The CDR3 runs 12 residues. DNA of the CDR3: TGTGCCAGCATCCTGGGAGGAGAAAAACTGTTTTTT. Translation: CASILGGEKLFF.